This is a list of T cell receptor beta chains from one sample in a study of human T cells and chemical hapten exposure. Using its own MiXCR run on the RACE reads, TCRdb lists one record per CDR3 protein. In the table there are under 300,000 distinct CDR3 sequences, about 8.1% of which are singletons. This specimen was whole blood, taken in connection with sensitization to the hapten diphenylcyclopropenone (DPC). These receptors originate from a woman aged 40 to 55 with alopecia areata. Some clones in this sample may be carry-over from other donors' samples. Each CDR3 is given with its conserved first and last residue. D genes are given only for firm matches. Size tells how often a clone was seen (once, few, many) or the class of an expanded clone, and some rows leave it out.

cdr3_aa: CASSPLGTGSETQYF; cdr3_nt: TGTGCCAGCTCACCACTCGGGACAGGGTCAGAGACCCAGTACTTC; v_call: TRBV18; j_call: TRBJ2-5; cdr3_length: 15; d_call: TRBD1; clone_size: few
cdr3_aa: CASSLVAARYGYTF; cdr3_nt: TGTGCCAGCAGTTTAGTGGCAGCCCGCTATGGCTACACCTTC; v_call: TRBV28; j_call: TRBJ1-2; cdr3_length: 14; d_call: NA; clone_size: few
cdr3_aa: CASSSYTEAFF; cdr3_nt: TGTGCCAGCAGCTCATATACTGAAGCTTTCTTT; v_call: TRBV27; j_call: TRBJ1-1; cdr3_length: 11; d_call: NA; clone_size: many
cdr3_aa: CSARTGGNTGELFF; cdr3_nt: TGCAGCGCTAGGACAGGGGGGAACACCGGGGAGCTGTTTTTT; v_call: TRBV29-1; j_call: TRBJ2-2; cdr3_length: 14; d_call: TRBD1; clone_size: many
cdr3_aa: CASSPIGGALGGPADTQYF; cdr3_nt: TGTGCCAGCAGCCCGATTGGGGGGGCGCTGGGAGGGCCTGCGGATACGCAGTATTTT; v_call: TRBV27; j_call: TRBJ2-3; cdr3_length: 19; d_call: NA; clone_size: few
cdr3_aa: CASRAGGGGYTF; cdr3_nt: TGTGCCAGCAGGGCAGGGGGCGGTGGCTACACCTTC; v_call: TRBV12-3/TRBV12-4; j_call: TRBJ1-2; cdr3_length: 12; d_call: TRBD1; clone_size: many
cdr3_aa: CAISYSMNTEAFF; cdr3_nt: TGTGCCATCAGTTACAGTATGAACACTGAAGCTTTCTTT; v_call: TRBV10-3; j_call: TRBJ1-1; cdr3_length: 13; d_call: NA; clone_size: NA
cdr3_aa: CASSIDRLGGEQFF; cdr3_nt: TGTGCCAGCAGTATTGACAGGTTGGGAGGTGAGCAGTTCTTC; v_call: TRBV27; j_call: TRBJ2-1; cdr3_length: 14; d_call: NA; clone_size: few
cdr3_aa: CASSPASLAGGSF; cdr3_nt: TGTGCCAGCAGCCCAGCATCCCTAGCGGGAGGGTCATTC; v_call: TRBV7-2; j_call: TRBJ2-7; cdr3_length: 13; d_call: TRBD2; clone_size: many
cdr3_aa: CASSIATGTGIPDTQYF; cdr3_nt: TGTGCCAGCAGTATCGCCACCGGGACAGGGATCCCAGATACGCAGTATTTT; v_call: TRBV7-6; j_call: TRBJ2-3; cdr3_length: 17; d_call: TRBD1; clone_size: few
cdr3_aa: CSAIPGLAGYNEQFF; cdr3_nt: TGCAGTGCAATCCCGGGACTAGCGGGGTACAATGAGCAGTTCTTC; v_call: TRBV20-1; j_call: TRBJ2-1; cdr3_length: 15; d_call: TRBD2; clone_size: many
cdr3_aa: CASSLAPGEGIQYF; cdr3_nt: TGCGCCAGCAGCTTGGCCCCAGGGGAGGGCATTCAGTACTTC; v_call: TRBV5-1; j_call: TRBJ2-4; cdr3_length: 14; d_call: NA; clone_size: NA
cdr3_aa: CASSQAAGGPSGTQYF; cdr3_nt: TGTGCCAGCAGCCAAGCGGCGGGAGGGCCGTCGGGGACCCAGTACTTC; v_call: TRBV3-1; j_call: TRBJ2-5; cdr3_length: 16; d_call: TRBD2; clone_size: many
cdr3_aa: CASPRVAGARCEQYF; cdr3_nt: TGTGCCAGCCCCCGCGTCGCGGGGGCGCGGTGCGAGCAGTACTTC; v_call: TRBV27; j_call: TRBJ2-7; cdr3_length: 15; d_call: NA; clone_size: NA
cdr3_aa: CASSQGAGTRGETQYF; cdr3_nt: TGTGCCAGCAGCCAAGGTGCCGGGACTAGAGGAGAGACCCAGTACTTC; v_call: TRBV4-2; j_call: TRBJ2-5; cdr3_length: 16; d_call: TRBD2; clone_size: few
cdr3_aa: CASSAGGLGQGTLHF; cdr3_nt: TGTGCCAGCAGCGCCGGCGGACTAGGACAGGGTACACTCCACTTT; v_call: TRBV6-1; j_call: TRBJ1-6; cdr3_length: 15; d_call: TRBD1; clone_size: few
cdr3_aa: CASSKTGGAGEKLFF; cdr3_nt: TGTGCCAGCAGTAAAACAGGGGGCGCCGGGGAAAAACTGTTTTTT; v_call: TRBV27; j_call: TRBJ1-4; cdr3_length: 15; d_call: TRBD1; clone_size: NA
cdr3_aa: CASSLATGFNSPLHF; cdr3_nt: TGTGCCAGCAGCTTAGCTACAGGGTTTAATTCACCCCTCCACTTT; v_call: TRBV11-2; j_call: TRBJ1-6; cdr3_length: 15; d_call: NA; clone_size: NA
cdr3_aa: CASSFAGPPSSYEQYF; cdr3_nt: TGTGCCAGCAGTTTTGCAGGCCCCCCGAGCTCCTACGAGCAGTACTTC; v_call: TRBV27; j_call: TRBJ2-7; cdr3_length: 16; d_call: NA; clone_size: few
cdr3_aa: CSARLQGPGTDTQYF; cdr3_nt: TGCAGTGCTAGATTACAGGGGCCAGGCACAGATACGCAGTATTTT; v_call: TRBV20-1; j_call: TRBJ2-3; cdr3_length: 15; d_call: TRBD1; clone_size: few